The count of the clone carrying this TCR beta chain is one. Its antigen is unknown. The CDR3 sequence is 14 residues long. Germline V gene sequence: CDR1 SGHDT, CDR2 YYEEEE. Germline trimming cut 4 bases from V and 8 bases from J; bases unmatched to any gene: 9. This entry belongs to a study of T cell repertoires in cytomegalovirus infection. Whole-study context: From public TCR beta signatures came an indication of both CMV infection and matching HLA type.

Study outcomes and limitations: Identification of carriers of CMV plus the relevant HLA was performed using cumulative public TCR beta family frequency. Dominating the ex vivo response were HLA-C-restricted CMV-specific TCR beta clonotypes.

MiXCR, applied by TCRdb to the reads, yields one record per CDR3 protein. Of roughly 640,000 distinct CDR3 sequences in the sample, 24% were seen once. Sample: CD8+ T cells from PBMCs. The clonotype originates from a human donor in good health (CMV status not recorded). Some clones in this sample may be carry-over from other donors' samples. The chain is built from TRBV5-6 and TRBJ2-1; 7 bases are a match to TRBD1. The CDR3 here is CASSLDRPVDEQFF. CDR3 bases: TGTGCCAGCAGCCTGGACAGGCCAGTGGATGAGCAGTTCTTC.